These T cell receptor beta chains were read from a single sample in a study of cytomegalovirus exposure and HLA in healthy donors. The method was immunoSEQ multiplex PCR; TCRdb's version includes in-frame clones alone and lacks a portion of them. The data contain almost 200,000 clones, around three quarters of them singletons. The sequencing input was PBMCs. The receptors derive from a young man in good health and CMV-seronegative. CDR3s include the opening cysteine and the closing phenylalanine or tryptophan. A D gene is named only where the DNA matches it firmly. Rows give clone size only sometimes, using once, few, many, or a class for an expanded clone.

V: TRBV29-1; J: TRBJ2-3; size: NA; length: 12; D: NA; CDR3: CSVDAGEDTQYF; DNA: TGCAGCGTGGATGCAGGGGAGGATACGCAGTATTTT
V: TRBV7-2; J: TRBJ1-5; size: few; length: 15; D: TRBD1; CDR3: CASSSLGQGNQPQHF; DNA: TGTGCCAGCAGCTCCTTGGGACAGGGAAATCAGCCCCAGCATTTT
V: TRBV6-5; J: TRBJ2-2; size: NA; length: 15; D: TRBD1; CDR3: CASSRQTGVIGELFF; DNA: TGTGCCAGCAGTCGACAAACAGGGGTTATTGGGGAGCTGTTTTTT
V: TRBV7-3; J: TRBJ2-7; size: NA; length: 17; D: TRBD2; CDR3: CASSLVAASGNRGEQYF; DNA: TGTGCCAGCAGCTTAGTCGCGGCTAGCGGGAACCGTGGGGAGCAGTACTTC
V: TRBV7-9; J: TRBJ2-2; size: few; length: 16; D: TRBD1; CDR3: CASSLSTGVGTGELFF; DNA: TGTGCCAGCAGCTTATCGACAGGGGTGGGCACCGGGGAGCTGTTTTTT
V: TRBV27; J: TRBJ2-5; size: few; length: 10; D: NA; CDR3: CASGQQGRYF; DNA: TGTGCCAGCGGGCAACAGGGCCGGTACTTC
V: TRBV28; J: TRBJ2-7; size: NA; length: 15; D: TRBD2; CDR3: CASSEVSGTSYEQYF; DNA: TGTGCCAGCAGTGAAGTTAGCGGGACGTCGTACGAGCAGTACTTC
V: TRBV19; J: TRBJ1-2; size: NA; length: 18; D: TRBD1; CDR3: CATWDRGSSRLYNYGYTF; DNA: TGTGCCACCTGGGACAGGGGTTCCTCAAGACTTTATAACTATGGCTACACCTTC
V: TRBV25-1; J: TRBJ2-2; size: NA; length: 14; D: NA; CDR3: CASSLASNTGELFF; DNA: TGTGCCAGCAGCCTGGCCTCCAACACCGGGGAGCTGTTTTTT
V: TRBV18; J: TRBJ2-6; size: NA; length: 22; D: TRBD1; CDR3: CASSRRSPGTGINFSGANVLTF; DNA: TGTGCCAGCTCACGCCGAAGTCCCGGGACAGGGATCAACTTCTCTGGGGCCAACGTCCTGACTTTC
V: TRBV29-1; J: TRBJ2-1; size: few; length: 15; D: TRBD1; CDR3: CSVEQGQPRYNEQFF; DNA: TGCAGCGTCGAACAGGGACAGCCAAGGTACAATGAGCAGTTCTTC
V: TRBV5-1; J: TRBJ2-4; size: NA; length: 12; D: NA; CDR3: CASSYDSNIQYF; DNA: TGCGCCAGCAGTTATGATAGTAACATTCAGTACTTC
V: TRBV28; J: TRBJ1-2; size: NA; length: 14; D: NA; CDR3: CASSPWAGNYGYTF; DNA: TGTGCCAGCAGTCCCTGGGCAGGCAACTATGGCTACACCTTC
V: TRBV7-3; J: TRBJ2-7; size: NA; length: 14; D: NA; CDR3: CASSPLGAVREQYF; DNA: TGTGCCAGCAGCCCCCTGGGGGCGGTGAGGGAGCAGTACTTC
V: TRBV10-2; J: TRBJ2-1; size: few; length: 15; D: NA; CDR3: CASSEDGGAYNEQFF; DNA: TGCGCCAGCAGTGAGGACGGGGGTGCCTACAATGAGCAGTTCTTC
V: TRBV6-6; J: TRBJ1-5; size: NA; length: 14; D: NA; CDR3: CASSYSKTNQPQHF; DNA: TGTGCCAGCAGTTACTCCAAGACAAATCAGCCCCAGCATTTT
V: TRBV9; J: TRBJ2-1; size: NA; length: 15; D: TRBD1; CDR3: CASSLIQGYYNEQFF; DNA: TGTGCCAGCAGTCTAATACAGGGGTACTACAATGAGCAGTTCTTC
V: TRBV28; J: TRBJ2-5; size: NA; length: 11; D: NA; CDR3: CASSSQVPQYF; DNA: TGTGCCAGCAGTTCTCAGGTCCCCCAGTACTTC